This T cell receptor beta chain was identified during a study of blood T cell repertoires in COVID-19. The wider study: Samples taken during acute and convalescent COVID-19 were collected in the United States, Italy and Spain. PBMCs, B-cell-depleted T cells, or T cells were the source of the cDNA or gDNA that made up the material.

Under the authors' procedure: Amplification with reference gene primers provided the estimates of nucleated cell counts. TCRdb keeps only in-frame clones here, not all; method: immunoSEQ multiplex PCR. That table supplies the V and J calls and clone size; D and trimming were determined from the DNA. The table includes 59,000 or so clones, less than 90% detected once. Germline V CDR1 and CDR2: MGHRA, YSYEKL. CDR3 length: 13 amino acids. Deletions cut 3 bases from V and 8 bases from J, with 13 bases between. V gene TRBV4-1 combines with J gene TRBJ1-1; a possible D gene is TRBD1 (6 bases). This sequence was found in a human donor in a cohort sampled during active COVID-19. The sequenced sample was peripheral blood. CDR3 sequence reads: CASSHLQGREAFF. CDR3 nucleotide sequence: TGCGCCAGCAGCCACCTACAGGGTCGGGAAGCTTTCTTT.